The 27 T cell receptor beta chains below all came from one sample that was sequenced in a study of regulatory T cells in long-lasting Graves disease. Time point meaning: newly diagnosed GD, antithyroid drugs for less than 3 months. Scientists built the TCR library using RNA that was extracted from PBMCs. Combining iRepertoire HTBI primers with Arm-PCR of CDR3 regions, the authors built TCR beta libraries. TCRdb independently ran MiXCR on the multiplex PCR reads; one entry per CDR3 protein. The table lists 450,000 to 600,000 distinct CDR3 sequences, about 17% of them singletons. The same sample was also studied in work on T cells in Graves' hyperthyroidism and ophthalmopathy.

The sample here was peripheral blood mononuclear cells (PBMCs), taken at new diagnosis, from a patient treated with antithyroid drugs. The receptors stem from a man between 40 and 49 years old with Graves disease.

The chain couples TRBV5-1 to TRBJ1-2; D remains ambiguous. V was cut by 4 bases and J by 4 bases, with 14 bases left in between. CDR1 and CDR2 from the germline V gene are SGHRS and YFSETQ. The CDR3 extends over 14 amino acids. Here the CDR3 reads CASSPNADSYGYTF. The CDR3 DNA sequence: TGCGCCAGCAGCCCTAACGCAGATTCCTATGGCTACACCTTC.

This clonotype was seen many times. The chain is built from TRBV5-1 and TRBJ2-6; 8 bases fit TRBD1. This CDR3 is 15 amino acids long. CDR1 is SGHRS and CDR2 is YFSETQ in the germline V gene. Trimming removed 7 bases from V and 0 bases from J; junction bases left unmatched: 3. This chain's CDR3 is CASSQGGSGANVLTF. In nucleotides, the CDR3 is TGCGCCAGCTCACAGGGGGGCTCTGGGGCCAACGTCCTGACTTTC.

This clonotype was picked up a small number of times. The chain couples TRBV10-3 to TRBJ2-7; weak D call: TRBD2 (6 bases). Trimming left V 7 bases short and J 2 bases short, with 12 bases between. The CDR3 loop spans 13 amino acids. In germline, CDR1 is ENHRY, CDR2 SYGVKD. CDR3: CAIKHGSTYEQYF. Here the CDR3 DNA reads TGTGCCATCAAACACGGGAGTACCTACGAGCAGTACTTC.

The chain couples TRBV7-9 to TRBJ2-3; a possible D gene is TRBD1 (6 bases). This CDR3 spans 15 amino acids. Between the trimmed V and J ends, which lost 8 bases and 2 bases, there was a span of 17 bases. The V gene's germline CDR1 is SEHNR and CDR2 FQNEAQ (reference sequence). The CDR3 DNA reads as TGTGCCAGCCGACCACAAGGGGGAAACACAGATACGCAGTATTTT. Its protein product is CASRPQGGNTDTQYF.

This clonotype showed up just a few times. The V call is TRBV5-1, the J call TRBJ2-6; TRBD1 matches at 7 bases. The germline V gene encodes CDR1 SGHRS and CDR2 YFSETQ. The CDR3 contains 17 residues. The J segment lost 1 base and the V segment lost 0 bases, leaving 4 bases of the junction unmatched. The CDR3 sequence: CASSLDWTGSGANVLTF. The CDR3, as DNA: TGCGCCAGCAGCTTGGACTGGACAGGATCTGGGGCCAACGTCCTGACTTTC.

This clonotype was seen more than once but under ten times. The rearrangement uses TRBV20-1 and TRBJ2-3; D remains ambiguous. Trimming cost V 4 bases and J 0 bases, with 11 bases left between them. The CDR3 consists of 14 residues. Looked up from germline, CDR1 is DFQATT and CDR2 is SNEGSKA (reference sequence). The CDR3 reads CSAKAEISTDTQYF. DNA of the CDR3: TGCAGTGCTAAGGCGGAGATTAGCACAGATACGCAGTATTTT.

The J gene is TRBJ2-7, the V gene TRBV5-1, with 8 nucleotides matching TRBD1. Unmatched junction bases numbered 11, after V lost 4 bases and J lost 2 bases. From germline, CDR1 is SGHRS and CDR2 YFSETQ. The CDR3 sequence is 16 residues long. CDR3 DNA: TGCGCCAGCAGCCCTTCGACAGGGGTCTTCACCTACGAGCAGTACTTC. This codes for CASSPSTGVFTYEQYF.

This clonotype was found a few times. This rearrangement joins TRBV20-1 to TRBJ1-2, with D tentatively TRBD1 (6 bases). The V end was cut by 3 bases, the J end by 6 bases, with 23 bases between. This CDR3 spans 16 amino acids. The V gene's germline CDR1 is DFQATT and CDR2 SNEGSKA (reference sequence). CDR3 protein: CSARRTGTFQGNGYTF. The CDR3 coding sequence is TGCAGTGCTAGGCGGACCGGGACATTCCAGGGGAATGGCTACACCTTC.

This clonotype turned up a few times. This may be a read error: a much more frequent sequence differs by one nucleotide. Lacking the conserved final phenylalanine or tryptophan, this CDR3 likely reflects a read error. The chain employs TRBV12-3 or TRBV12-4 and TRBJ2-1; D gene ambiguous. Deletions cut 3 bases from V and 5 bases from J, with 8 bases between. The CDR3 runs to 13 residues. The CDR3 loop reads CASSFLENNEQFL. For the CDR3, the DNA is TGTGCCAGCAGTTTTCTGGAGAACAATGAGCAGTTCCTC.

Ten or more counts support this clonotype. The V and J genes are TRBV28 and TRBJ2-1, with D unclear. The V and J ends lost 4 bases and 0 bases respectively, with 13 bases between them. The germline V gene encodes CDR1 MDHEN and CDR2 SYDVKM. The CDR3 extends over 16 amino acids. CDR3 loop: CASSSDDNISYNEQFF. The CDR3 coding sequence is TGTGCCAGCAGTTCGGACGATAATATCTCCTACAATGAGCAGTTCTTC.

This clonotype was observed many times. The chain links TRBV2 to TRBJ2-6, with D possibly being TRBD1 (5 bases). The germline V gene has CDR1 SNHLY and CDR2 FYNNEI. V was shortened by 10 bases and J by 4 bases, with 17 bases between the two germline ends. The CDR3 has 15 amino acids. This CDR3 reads CATSRQGAGANVLTF. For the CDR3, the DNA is TGTGCCACCTCTCGTCAGGGCGCCGGGGCCAACGTCCTGACTTTC.

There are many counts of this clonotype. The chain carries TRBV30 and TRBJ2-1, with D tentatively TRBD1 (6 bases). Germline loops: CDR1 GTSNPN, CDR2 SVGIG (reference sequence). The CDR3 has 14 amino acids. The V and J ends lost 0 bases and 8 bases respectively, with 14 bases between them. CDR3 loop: CAWSVLGAGDEQFF. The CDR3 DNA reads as TGTGCCTGGAGTGTTCTGGGGGCCGGCGATGAGCAGTTCTTC.

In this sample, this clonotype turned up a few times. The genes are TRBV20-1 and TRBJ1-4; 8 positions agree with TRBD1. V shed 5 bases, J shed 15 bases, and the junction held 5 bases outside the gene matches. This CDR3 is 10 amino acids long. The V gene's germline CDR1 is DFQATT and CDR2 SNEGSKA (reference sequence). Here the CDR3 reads CSAGEQGVFF. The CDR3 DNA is TGCAGTGCTGGCGAACAGGGGGTGTTTTTT.

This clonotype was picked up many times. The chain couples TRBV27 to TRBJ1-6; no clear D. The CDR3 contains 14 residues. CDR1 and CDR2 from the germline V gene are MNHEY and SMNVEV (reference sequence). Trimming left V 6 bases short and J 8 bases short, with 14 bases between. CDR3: CASSPVGPHSPLHF. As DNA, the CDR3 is TGTGCCAGCAGCCCGGTGGGCCCCCATTCACCCCTCCACTTT.

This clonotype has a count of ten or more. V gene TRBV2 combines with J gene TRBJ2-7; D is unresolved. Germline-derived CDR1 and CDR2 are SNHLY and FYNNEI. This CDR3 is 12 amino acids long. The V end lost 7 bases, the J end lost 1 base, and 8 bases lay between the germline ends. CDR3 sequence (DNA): TGTGCCAGCAAGACTGATTCCTACGAGCAGTACTTC. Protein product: CASKTDSYEQYF.

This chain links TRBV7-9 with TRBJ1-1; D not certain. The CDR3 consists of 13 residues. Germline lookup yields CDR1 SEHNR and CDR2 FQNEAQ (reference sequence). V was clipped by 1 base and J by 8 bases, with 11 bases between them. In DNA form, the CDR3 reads TGTGCCAGCAGCTTAGGGGTTGGCAGGGAAGCTTTCTTT. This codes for CASSLGVGREAFF.

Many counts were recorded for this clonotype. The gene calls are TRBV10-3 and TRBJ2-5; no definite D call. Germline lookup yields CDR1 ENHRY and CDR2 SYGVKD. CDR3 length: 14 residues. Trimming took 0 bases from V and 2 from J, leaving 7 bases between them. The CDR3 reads CAISESLGQETQYF. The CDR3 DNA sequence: TGTGCCATCAGTGAGTCGTTGGGGCAAGAGACCCAGTACTTC.

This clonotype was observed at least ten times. The CDR3 reads CASSPTDPYEQYF. CDR3 DNA sequence: TGTGCCAGCAGTCCGACGGATCCCTACGAGCAGTACTTC. V usage is TRBV3-1 and J usage is TRBJ2-7; no clear D. Germline V gene data show CDR1 as LGHDT and CDR2 as YNNKEL (reference sequence). V lost 6 bases and J 2 bases, leaving 11 bases between the germline ends. This CDR3 contains 13 residues.

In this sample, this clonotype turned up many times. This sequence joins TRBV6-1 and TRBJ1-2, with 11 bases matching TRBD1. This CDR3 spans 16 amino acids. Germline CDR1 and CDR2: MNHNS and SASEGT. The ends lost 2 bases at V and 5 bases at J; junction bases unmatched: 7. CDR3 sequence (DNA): TGTGCCAGCAGTGAATTAATGGGACAGGGGGTGTATGGCTACACCTTC. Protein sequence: CASSELMGQGVYGYTF.

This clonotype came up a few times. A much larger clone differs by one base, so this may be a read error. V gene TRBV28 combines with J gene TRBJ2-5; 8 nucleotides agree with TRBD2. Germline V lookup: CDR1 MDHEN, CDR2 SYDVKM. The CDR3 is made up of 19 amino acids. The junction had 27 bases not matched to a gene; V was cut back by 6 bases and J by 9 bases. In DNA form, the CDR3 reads TGTGCCAGCAGCCGCCGTTGGTTCAACCGAGCGGGAGAGGGGGAGGCCCAGTACTTC. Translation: CASSRRWFNRAGEGEAQYF.

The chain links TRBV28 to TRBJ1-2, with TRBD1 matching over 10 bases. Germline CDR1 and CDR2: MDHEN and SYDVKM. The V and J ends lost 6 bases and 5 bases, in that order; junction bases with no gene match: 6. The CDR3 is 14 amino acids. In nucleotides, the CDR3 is TGTGCCAGCAGAACGGGACAGGGGACTTATGGCTACACCTTC. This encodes CASRTGQGTYGYTF.

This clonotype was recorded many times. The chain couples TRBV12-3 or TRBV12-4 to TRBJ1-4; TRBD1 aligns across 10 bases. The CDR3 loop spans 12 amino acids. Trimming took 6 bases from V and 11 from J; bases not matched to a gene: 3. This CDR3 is CASRTGQGKLFF. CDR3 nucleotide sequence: TGTGCCAGCAGAACGGGACAGGGGAAACTGTTTTTT.

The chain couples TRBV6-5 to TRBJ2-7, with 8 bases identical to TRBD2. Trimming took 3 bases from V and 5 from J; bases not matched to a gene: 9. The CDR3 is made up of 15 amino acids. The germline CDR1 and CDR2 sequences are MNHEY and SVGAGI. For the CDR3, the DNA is TGTGCCAGCAGTTATTATCCCGGGAGGGGAAACGAGCAGTACTTC. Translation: CASSYYPGRGNEQYF.

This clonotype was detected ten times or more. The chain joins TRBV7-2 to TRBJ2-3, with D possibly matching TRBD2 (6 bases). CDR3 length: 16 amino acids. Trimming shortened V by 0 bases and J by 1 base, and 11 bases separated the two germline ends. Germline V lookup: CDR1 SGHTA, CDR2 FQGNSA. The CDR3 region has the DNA TGTGCCAGCAGCTTAGCTGGGGCTAGCGGCACAGATACGCAGTATTTT. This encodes CASSLAGASGTDTQYF.

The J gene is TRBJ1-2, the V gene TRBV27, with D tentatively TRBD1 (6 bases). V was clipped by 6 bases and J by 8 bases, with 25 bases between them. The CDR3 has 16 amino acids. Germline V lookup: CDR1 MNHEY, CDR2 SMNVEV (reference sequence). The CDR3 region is CASRPLDNRVLKGYTF. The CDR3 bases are TGTGCCAGCAGACCACTAGATAACAGGGTATTGAAGGGCTACACCTTC.

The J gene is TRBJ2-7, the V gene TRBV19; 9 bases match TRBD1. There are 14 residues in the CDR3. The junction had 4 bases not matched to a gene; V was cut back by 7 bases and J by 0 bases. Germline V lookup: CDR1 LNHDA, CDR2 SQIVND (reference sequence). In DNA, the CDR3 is TGTGCCAGTACCGGGACAGGGCTCTCCTACGAGCAGTACTTC. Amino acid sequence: CASTGTGLSYEQYF.

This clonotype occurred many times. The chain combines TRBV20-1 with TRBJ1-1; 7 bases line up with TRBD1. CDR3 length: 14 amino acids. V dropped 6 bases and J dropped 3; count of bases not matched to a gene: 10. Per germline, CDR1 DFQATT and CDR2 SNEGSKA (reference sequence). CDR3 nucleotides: TGCAGTGCCCCGAAACAGGGGACCTACACTGAAGCTTTCTTT. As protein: CSAPKQGTYTEAFF.